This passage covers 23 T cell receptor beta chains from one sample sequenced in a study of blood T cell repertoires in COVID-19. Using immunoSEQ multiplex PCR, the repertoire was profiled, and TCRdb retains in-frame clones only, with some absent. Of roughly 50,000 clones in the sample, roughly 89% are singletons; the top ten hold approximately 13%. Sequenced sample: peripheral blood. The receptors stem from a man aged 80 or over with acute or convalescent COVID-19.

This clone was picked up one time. The CDR3 is CASSLTSGGVYNEQFF. CDR3 coding DNA: TGTGCCAGCAGTTTAACGAGCGGGGGGGTTTACAATGAGCAGTTCTTC. The rearrangement uses TRBV28 and TRBJ2-1; 10 bases fit TRBD2. J was trimmed by 4 bases and V by 2 bases; bases with no gene match: 5. Germline CDR1 reads MDHEN; CDR2 reads SYDVKM. This CDR3 has 16 amino acids.

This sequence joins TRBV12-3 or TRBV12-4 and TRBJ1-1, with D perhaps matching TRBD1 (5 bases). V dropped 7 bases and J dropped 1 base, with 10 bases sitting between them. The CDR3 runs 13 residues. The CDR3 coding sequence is TGTGCCAGCACCGGAGACAGGAACACTGAAGCTTTCTTT. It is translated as CASTGDRNTEAFF.

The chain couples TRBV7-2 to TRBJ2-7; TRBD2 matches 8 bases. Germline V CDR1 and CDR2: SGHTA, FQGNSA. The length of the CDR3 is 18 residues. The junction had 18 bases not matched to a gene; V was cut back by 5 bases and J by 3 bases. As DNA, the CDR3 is TGTGCCAGCAGCCCCGGCCGGGGACGGGGGGGCCGCTACTACGAGCAGTACTTC. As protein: CASSPGRGRGGRYYEQYF. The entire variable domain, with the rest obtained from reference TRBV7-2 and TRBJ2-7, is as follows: GAGVSQSPSNKVTEKGKDVELRCDPISGHTALYWYRQSLGQGLEFLIYFQGNSAPDKSGLPSDRFSAERTGGSVSTLTIQRTQQEDSAVYLCASSPGRGRGGRYYEQYFGPGTRLTVT.

CDR3 protein: CASRLPGRGEGEQYF. The CDR3 DNA follows: TGTGCCAGCAGACTCCCCGGCAGGGGCGAAGGCGAGCAGTACTTC. The V and J genes are TRBV6-5 and TRBJ2-7; D is possibly TRBD1 (6 bases). CDR1 MNHEY and CDR2 SVGAGI come from the germline V gene. There are 15 residues in the CDR3. Trimming cost V 6 bases and J 6 bases, with 21 bases left between them.

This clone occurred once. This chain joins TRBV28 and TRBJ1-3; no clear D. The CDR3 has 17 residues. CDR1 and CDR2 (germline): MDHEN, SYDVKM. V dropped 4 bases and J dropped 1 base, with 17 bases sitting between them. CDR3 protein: CASSYERDRSSGNTIYF. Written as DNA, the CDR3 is TGTGCCAGCAGTTACGAGAGGGATAGGAGTTCTGGAAACACCATATATTTT.

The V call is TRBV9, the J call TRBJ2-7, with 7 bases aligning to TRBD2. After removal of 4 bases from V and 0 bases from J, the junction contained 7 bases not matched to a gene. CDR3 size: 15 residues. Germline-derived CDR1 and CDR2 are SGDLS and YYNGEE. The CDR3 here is CASSRGRVSSYEQYF. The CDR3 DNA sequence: TGTGCCAGCAGCCGAGGGAGGGTTAGCTCCTACGAGCAGTACTTC.

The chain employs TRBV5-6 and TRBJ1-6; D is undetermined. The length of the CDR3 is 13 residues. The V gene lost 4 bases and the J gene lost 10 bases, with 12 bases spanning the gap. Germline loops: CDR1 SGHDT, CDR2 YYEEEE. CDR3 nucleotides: TGTGCCAGCAGCCCCACAGAGCAATCACCCCTCCACTTT. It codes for CASSPTEQSPLHF.

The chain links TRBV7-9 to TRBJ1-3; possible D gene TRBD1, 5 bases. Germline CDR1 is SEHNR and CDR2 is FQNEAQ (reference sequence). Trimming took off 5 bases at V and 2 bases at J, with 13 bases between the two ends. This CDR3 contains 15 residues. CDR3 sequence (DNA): TGTGCCAGCAGCCCCCGACAGTCAACTGGAAACACCATATATTTT. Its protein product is CASSPRQSTGNTIYF.

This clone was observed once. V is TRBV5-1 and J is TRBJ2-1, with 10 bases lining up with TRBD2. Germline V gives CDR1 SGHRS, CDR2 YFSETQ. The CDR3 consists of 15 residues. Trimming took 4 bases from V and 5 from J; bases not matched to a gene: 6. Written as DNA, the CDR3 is TGCGCCAGCAGCGTCACTAGCGGGGCGAACAATGAGCAGTTCTTC. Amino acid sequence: CASSVTSGANNEQFF.

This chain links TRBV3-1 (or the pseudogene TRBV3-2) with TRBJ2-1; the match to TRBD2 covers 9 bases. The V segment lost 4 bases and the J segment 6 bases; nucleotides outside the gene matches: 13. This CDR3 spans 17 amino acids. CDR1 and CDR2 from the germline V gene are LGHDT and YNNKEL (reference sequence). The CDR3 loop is CASSRLSGGGVPNEQFF. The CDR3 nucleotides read TGTGCCAGCAGCCGCCTCTCGGGCGGGGGGGTCCCCAATGAGCAGTTCTTC.

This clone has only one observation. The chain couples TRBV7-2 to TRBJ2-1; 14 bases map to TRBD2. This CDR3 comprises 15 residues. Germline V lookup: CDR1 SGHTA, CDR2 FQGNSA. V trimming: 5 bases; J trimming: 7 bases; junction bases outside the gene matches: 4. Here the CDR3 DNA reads TGTGCCAGCAGCAGAAGACTAGCGGGGGGGAATGAGCAGTTCTTC. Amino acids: CASSRRLAGGNEQFF.

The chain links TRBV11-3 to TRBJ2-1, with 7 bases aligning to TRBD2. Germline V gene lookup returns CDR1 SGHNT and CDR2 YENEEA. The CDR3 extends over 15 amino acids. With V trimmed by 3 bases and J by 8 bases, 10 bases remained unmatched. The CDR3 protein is CASSLLGGVGDEQFF. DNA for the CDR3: TGTGCCAGCAGCTTGTTGGGAGGGGTTGGAGATGAGCAGTTCTTC.

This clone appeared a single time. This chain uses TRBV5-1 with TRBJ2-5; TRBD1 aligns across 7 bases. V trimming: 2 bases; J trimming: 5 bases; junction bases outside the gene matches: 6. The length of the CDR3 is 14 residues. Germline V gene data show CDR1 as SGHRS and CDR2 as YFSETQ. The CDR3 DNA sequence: TGCGCCAGCAGCTTACAGGGGCGGCGGGAGACCCAGTACTTC. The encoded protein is CASSLQGRRETQYF.

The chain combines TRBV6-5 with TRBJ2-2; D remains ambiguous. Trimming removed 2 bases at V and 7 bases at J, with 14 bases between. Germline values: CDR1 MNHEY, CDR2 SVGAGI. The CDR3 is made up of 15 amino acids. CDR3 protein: CASSYGRLLYGELFF. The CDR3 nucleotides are TGTGCCAGCAGTTACGGCAGGCTGTTATACGGGGAGCTGTTTTTT.

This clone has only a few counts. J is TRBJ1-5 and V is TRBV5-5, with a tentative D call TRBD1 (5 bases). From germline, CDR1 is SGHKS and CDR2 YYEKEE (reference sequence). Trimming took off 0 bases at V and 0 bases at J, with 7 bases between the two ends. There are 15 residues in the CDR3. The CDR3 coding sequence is TGTGCCAGCAGCTTGGAAGGGGTTAGCAATCAGCCCCAGCATTTT. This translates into CASSLEGVSNQPQHF.

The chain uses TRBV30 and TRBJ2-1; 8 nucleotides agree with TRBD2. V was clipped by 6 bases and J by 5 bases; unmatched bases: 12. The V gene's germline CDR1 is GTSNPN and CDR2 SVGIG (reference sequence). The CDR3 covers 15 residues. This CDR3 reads CACISLAGGHNEQFF. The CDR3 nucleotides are TGTGCCTGCATTTCTCTCGCGGGGGGACACAATGAGCAGTTCTTC.

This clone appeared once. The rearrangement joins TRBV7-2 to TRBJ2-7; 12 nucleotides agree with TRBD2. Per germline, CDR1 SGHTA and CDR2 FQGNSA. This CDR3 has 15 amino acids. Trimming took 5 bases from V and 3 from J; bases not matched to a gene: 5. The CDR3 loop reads CASSTQTSGGYEQYF. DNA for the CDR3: TGTGCCAGCAGCACCCAGACTAGCGGGGGCTACGAGCAGTACTTC.

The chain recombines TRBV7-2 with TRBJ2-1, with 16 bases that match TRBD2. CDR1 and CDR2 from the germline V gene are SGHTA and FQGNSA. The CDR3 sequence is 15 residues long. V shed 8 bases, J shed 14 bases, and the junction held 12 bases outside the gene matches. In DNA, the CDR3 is TGTGCCAGCGTAAGGGGACTAGCGGGGGGGCTGGATGAGTTCTTC. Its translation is CASVRGLAGGLDEFF. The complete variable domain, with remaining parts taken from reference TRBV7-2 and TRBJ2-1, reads GAGVSQSPSNKVTEKGKDVELRCDPISGHTALYWYRQSLGQGLEFLIYFQGNSAPDKSGLPSDRFSAERTGGSVSTLTIQRTQQEDSAVYLCASVRGLAGGLDEFFGPGTRLTVL.

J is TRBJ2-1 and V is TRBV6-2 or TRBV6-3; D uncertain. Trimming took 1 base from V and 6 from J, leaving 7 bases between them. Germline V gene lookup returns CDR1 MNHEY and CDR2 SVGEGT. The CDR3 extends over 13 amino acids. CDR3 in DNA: TGTGCCAGCAGTTACTTGAGATCCAATGAGCAGTTCTTC. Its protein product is CASSYLRSNEQFF.

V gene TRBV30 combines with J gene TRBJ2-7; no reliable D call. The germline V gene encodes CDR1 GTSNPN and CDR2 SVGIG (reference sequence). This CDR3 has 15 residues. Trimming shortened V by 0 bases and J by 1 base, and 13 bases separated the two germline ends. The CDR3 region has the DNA TGTGCCTGGAGTGTACAGTCGGCAGTTTCCTACGAGCAGTACTTC. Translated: CAWSVQSAVSYEQYF. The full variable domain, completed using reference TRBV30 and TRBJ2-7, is SQTIHQWPATLVQPVGSPLSLECTVEGTSNPNLYWYRQAAGRGLQLLFYSVGIGQISSEVPQNLSASRPQDRQFILSSKKLLLSDSGFYLCAWSVQSAVSYEQYFGPGTRLTVT.

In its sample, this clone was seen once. The CDR3 spells CASSPGAREVYGYTF. The CDR3 nucleotides read TGTGCCAGCAGCCCCGGCGCCAGGGAGGTCTATGGCTACACCTTC. The genes are TRBV2 and TRBJ1-2; D is possibly TRBD1 (5 bases). Germline V lookup: CDR1 SNHLY, CDR2 FYNNEI. The CDR3 is 15 amino acids. V lost 6 bases and J lost 4, with 18 bases in between.

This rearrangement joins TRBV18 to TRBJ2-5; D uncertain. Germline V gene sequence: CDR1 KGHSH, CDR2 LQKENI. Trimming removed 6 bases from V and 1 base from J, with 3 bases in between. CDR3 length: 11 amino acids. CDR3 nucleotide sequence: TGTGCCAGCTCCCGCCAAGAGACCCAGTACTTC. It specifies CASSRQETQYF.

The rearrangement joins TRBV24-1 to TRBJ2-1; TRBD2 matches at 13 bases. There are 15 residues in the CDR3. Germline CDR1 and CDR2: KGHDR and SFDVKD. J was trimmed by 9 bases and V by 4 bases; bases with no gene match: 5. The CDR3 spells CATSETSGGAGEQFF. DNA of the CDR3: TGTGCCACCAGTGAAACTAGCGGGGGGGCGGGTGAGCAGTTCTTC.